Listed below are T cell receptor beta chains from one sample, sequenced in a study of naive and memory T cell subsets. Each CDR3 protein gets one entry after TCRdb re-called the UMI-ligation and nested PCR reads with MiXCR. The sample carries roughly 97,000 distinct CDR3 sequences, approximately 15% recorded once. The sequenced material came from naive CD8+ T cells from blood. These receptors were taken from a human donor in good health. Both conserved end residues are part of each CDR3.

V: TRBV12-3/TRBV12-4
J: TRBJ1-1
CDR3: CASSLGSPTEAFF

V: TRBV4-2
J: TRBJ2-7
CDR3: CASSQESGGNEQYF

V: TRBV2
J: TRBJ2-2
CDR3: CASSERQALSGELFF

V: TRBV15
J: TRBJ1-1
CDR3: CATSRASLAFF

V: TRBV11-2
J: TRBJ2-7
CDR3: CASSLGRASGGLYEQYF

V: TRBV29-1
J: TRBJ2-1
CDR3: CSASPRNEQFF

V: TRBV3-1
J: TRBJ2-1
CDR3: CASSHYIGSAYNEQFF

V: TRBV7-8
J: TRBJ2-7
CDR3: CASSQGSSPYEQYF

V: TRBV6-1
J: TRBJ2-7
CDR3: CASSVPGFYEQYF

V: TRBV5-6
J: TRBJ2-2
CDR3: CASSWGSGELFF

V: TRBV7-8
J: TRBJ2-3
CDR3: CASSLADSTKPRADTQYF

V: TRBV9
J: TRBJ1-2
CDR3: CASSVEARYGYTF

V: TRBV19
J: TRBJ2-1
CDR3: CASSLGQVGGRNEQFF

V: TRBV11-2
J: TRBJ2-7
CDR3: CASSLPAFSAYEQYF

V: TRBV9
J: TRBJ2-1
CDR3: CASSPGYEQFF

V: TRBV10-3
J: TRBJ2-4
CDR3: CAISGDRGAKNIQYF

V: TRBV7-9
J: TRBJ1-4
CDR3: CASSLAPATNEKLFF

V: TRBV7-3
J: TRBJ2-1
CDR3: CASSRGTSGSDGQFF

V: TRBV5-1
J: TRBJ2-1
CDR3: CASKLAGGPYNEQFF

V: TRBV12-3/TRBV12-4
J: TRBJ1-4
CDR3: CASSLLGENLFF

V: TRBV29-1
J: TRBJ2-1
CDR3: CSVQLRDRNYNEQFF

V: TRBV19
J: TRBJ2-5
CDR3: CASTDYQETQYF

V: TRBV9
J: TRBJ2-7
CDR3: CASSVAGTVDYEQYF

V: TRBV18
J: TRBJ2-2
CDR3: CASSPTLRQSGNTGELFF

V: TRBV29-1
J: TRBJ2-1
CDR3: CSGLTGHEQFF

V: TRBV6-6
J: TRBJ1-1
CDR3: CASSPDGSEAFF

V: TRBV7-9
J: TRBJ1-2
CDR3: CASSPRTGGLYGYTF

V: TRBV2
J: TRBJ2-4
CDR3: CASSEWSGRKNIQYF